The present TCR beta chain was sequenced within a study of blood T cell repertoires in COVID-19. Trimming pared 2 bases from V and 0 bases from J, leaving 19 bases between. Germline V gene sequence: CDR1 LGHNA, CDR2 YSLEER. The CDR3 runs to 19 residues. This table comes from immunoSEQ multiplex PCR, and its TCRdb copy is limited to in-frame clones, with some not included. The sample has about 150,000 clones, about 87% seen once. Sequenced input: peripheral blood. The chain is built from TRBV4-3 and TRBJ2-2; TRBD2 is a possible D gene (6 bases). The TCR was taken from a man aged 45-65 years who had recovered from COVID-19. The CDR3 region has the DNA TGCGCCAGCAGCCAAATGCGGGGCAGTGGAGCGACGAACACCGGGGAGCTGTTTTTT. As protein: CASSQMRGSGATNTGELFF.